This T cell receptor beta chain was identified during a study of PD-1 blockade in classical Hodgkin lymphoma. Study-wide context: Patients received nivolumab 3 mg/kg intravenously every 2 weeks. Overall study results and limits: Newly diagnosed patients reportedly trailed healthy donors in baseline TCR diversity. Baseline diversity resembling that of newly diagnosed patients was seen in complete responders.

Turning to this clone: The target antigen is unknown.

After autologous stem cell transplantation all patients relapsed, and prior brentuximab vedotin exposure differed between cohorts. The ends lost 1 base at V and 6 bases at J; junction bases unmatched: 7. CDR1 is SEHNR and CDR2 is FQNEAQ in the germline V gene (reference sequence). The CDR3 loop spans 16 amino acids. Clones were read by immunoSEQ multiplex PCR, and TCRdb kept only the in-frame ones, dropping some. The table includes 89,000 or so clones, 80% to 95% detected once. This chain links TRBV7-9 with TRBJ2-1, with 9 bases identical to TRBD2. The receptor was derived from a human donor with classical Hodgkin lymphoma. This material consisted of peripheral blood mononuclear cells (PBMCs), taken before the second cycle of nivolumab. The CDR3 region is CASSLVRGLASNEQFF. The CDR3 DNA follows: TGTGCCAGCAGCTTAGTAAGGGGACTAGCTAGCAATGAGCAGTTCTTC.